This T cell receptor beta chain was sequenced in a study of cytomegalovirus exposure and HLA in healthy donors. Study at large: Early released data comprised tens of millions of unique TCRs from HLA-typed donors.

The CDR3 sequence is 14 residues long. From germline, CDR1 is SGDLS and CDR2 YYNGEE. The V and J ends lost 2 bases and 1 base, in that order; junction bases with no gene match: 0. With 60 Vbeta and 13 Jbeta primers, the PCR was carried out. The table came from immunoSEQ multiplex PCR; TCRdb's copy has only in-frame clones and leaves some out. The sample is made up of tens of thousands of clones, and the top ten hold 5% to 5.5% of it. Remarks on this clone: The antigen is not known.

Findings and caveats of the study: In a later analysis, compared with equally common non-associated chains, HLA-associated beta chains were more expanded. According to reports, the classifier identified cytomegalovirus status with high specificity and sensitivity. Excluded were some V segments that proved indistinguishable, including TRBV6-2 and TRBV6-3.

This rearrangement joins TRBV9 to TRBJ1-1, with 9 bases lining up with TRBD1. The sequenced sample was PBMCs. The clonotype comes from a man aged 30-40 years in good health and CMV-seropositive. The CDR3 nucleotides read TGTGCCAGCAGCGTGACAGGGGGGAACACTGAAGCTTTCTTT. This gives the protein CASSVTGGNTEAFF. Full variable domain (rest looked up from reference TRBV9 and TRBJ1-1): DSGVTQTPKHLITATGQRVTLRCSPRSGDLSVYWYQQSLDQGLQFLIQYYNGEERAKGNILERFSAQQFPDLHSELNLSSLELGDSALYFCASSVTGGNTEAFFGQGTRLTVV.